There are many counts of the clone carrying this TCR beta chain. As yet, its antigen is unknown. The data derive from a study of tumor and adjacent non-tumor tissue in lung cancer. Study results and limitations: Compared with tumor, normal lung showed significantly lower TCR diversity.

The CDR3 has 14 residues. Germline V lookup: CDR1 SGHAT, CDR2 FQNNGV. The germline V and J ends were trimmed by 2 bases and 2 bases, with 7 bases remaining between them. A modified ARM-PCR protocol with three rounds of nested PCR amplified TCRbeta. TCRdb called the multiplex PCR reads again in MiXCR, with one record for every CDR3 protein. The sample lists about 75,000 distinct CDR3 sequences; roughly 73% were seen once. No cell sorting was done before RNA was extracted from the tissue. Newly diagnosed lung cancer patients had thoracic surgery in China, August–November 2014, without prior chemotherapy.

The TCR sequence derives from a woman between 45 and 60 years old with non-small cell lung cancer. Source material: lung tumor tissue. The chain carries TRBV11-2 and TRBJ2-1; possible D gene TRBD2, 5 bases. The CDR3 DNA follows: TGTGCCAGCAGCTTAACCGGGGCCTACAATGAGCAGTTCTTC. Protein sequence: CASSLTGAYNEQFF.